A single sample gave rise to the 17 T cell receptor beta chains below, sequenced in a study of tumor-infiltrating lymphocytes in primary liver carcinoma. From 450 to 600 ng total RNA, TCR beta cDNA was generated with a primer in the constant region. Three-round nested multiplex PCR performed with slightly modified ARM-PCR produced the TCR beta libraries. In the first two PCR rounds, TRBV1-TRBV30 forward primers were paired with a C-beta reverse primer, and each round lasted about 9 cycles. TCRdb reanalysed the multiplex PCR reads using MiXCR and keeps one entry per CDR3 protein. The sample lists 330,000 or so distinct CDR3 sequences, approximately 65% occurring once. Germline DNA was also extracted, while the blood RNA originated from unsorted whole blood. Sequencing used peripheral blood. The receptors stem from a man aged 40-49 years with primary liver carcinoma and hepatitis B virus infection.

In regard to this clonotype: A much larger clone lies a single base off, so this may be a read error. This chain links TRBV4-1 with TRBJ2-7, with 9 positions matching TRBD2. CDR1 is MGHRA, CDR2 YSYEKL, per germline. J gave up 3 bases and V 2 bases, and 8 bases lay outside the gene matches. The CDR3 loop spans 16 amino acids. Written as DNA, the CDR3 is TGCGCCAGCAGCCAATTCGGTAGCGGGAGCCTCTACGAGCAGTACTTC. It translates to CASSQFGSGSLYEQYF.

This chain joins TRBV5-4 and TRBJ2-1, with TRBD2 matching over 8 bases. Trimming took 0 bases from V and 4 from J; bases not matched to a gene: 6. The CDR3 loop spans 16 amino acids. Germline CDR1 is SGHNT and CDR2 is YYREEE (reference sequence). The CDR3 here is CASSLDLAGKYNEQFF. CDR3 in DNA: TGTGCCAGCAGCTTGGACTTAGCGGGAAAGTACAATGAGCAGTTCTTC.

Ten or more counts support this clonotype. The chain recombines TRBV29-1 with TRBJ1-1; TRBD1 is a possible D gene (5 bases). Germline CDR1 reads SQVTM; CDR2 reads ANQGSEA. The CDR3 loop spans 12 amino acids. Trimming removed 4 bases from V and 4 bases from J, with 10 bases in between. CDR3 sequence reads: CSVGRGFTEAFF. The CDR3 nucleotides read TGCAGCGTTGGTAGGGGCTTCACTGAAGCTTTCTTT. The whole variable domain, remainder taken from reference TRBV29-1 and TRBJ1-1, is SAVISQKPSRDICQRGTSLTIQCQVDSQVTMMFWYRQQPGQSLTLIATANQGSEATYESGFVIDKFPISRPNLTFSTLTVSNMSPEDSSIYLCSVGRGFTEAFFGQGTRLTVV.

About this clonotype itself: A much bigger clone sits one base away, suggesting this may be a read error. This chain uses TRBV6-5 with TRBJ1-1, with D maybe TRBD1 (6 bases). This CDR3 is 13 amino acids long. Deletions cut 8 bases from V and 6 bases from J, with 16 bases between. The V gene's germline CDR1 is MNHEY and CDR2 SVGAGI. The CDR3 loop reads CASGRDIVAEAFF. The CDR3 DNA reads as TGTGCCAGCGGTAGGGACATTGTTGCTGAAGCTTTCTTT.

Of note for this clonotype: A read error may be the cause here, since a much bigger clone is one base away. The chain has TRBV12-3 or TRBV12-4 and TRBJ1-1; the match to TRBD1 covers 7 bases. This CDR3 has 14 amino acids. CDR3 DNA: TGTACCAGCAATGGACAGGCCATGAACACTGAAGCTTTCTTT. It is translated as CTSNGQAMNTEAFF.

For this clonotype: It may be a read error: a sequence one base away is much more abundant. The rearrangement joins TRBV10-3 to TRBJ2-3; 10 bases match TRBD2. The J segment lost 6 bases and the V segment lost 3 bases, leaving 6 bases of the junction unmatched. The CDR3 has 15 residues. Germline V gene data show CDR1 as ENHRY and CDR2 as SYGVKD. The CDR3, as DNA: TGTGCCATCAGTGAATCAAGCGGGAGGGCCGATACGCAGTATTTT. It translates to CAISESSGRADTQYF.

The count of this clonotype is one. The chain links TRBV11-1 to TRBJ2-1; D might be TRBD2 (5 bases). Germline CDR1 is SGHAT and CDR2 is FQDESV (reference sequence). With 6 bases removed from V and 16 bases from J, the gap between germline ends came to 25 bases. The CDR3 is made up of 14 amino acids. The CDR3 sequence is CASRAGSSRNEHFF. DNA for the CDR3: TGTGCCAGCAGAGCCGGGTCTAGCCGAAATGAACACTTCTTC.

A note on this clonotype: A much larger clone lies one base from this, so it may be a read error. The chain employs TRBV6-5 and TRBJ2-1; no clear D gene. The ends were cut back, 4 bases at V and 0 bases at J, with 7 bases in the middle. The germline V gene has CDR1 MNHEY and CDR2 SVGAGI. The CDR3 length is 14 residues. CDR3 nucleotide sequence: TGTGCCAGCAGTTCTTGCAGCTCCTACAATGAGCAGTTCTTC. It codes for CASSSCSSYNEQFF.

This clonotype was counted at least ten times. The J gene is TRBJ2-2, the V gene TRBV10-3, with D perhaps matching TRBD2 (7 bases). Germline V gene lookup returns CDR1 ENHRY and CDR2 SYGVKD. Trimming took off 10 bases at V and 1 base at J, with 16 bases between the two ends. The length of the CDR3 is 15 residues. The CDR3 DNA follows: TGTGCCACCCTGAGGGGGGGGATGAACACCGGGGAGCTGTTTTTT. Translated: CATLRGGMNTGELFF.

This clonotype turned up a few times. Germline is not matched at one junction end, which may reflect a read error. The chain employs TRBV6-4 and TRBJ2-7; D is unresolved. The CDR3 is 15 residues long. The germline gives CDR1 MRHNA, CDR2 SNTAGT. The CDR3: CASSGALGVSYGQYF. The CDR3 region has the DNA TGTGCCAGCAGTGGGGCTCTAGGTGTGTCCTACGGGCAGTACTTC.

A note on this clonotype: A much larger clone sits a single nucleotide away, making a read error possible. The DNA of the CDR3 is TGTGACAGCAGTCACACCCGCAATGAGCAGTTCTTC. It translates to CDSSHTRNEQFF. This rearrangement joins TRBV6-5 to TRBJ2-1, with D unclear. This CDR3 is 12 amino acids long. CDR1 is MNHEY, CDR2 SVGAGI, per germline.

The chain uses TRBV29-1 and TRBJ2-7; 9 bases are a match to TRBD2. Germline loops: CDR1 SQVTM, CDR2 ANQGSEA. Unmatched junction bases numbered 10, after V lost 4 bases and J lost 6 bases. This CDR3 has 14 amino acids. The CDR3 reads CSVVTCGRALEQYF. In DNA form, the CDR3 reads TGCAGCGTTGTGACTTGCGGGAGGGCGCTCGAGCAGTACTTC.

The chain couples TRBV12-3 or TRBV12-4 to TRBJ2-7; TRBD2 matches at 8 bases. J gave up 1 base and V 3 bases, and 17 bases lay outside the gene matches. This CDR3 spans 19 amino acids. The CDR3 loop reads CASSFPRVKRERLSYEQYF. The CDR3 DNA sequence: TGTGCCAGCAGTTTCCCAAGGGTGAAGCGGGAGCGTTTATCCTACGAGCAGTACTTC.

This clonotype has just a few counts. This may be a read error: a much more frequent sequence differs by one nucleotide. The CDR3 reads CASSPPTGVRVNTIYF. The DNA of the CDR3 is TGTGCCAGCAGCCCCCCGACAGGTGTAAGAGTGAACACCATATATTTT. The V gene is TRBV11-2, the J gene TRBJ1-3; D may be TRBD1 (6 bases). Per the germline V gene, CDR1 is SGHAT and CDR2 is FQNNGV. This CDR3 has 16 amino acids. V gave up 5 bases and J gave up 7 bases, with 21 bases separating them.

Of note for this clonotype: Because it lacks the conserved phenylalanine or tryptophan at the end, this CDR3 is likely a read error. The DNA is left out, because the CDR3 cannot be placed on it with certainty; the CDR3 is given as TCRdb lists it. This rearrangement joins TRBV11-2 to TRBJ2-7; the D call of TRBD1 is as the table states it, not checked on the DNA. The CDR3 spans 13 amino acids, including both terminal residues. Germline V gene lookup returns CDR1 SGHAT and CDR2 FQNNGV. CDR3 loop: CASSSQTGARWYY.

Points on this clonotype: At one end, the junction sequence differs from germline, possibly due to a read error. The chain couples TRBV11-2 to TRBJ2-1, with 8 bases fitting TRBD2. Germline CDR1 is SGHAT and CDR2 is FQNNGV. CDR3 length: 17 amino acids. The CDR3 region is CVSSLDLGPGGRNEQSF. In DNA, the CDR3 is TGTGTCAGCAGCTTAGATCTAGGACCGGGAGGGCGCAATGAGCAGTCCTTC.

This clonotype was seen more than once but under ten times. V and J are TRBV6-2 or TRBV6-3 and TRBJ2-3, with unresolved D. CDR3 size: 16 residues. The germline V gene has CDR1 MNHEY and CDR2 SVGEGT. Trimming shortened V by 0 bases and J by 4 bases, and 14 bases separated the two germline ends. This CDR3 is CASSYSTATGPDTQYF. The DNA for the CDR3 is TGTGCCAGCAGTTACTCCACCGCGACCGGCCCAGATACGCAGTATTTT.